A single sample gave rise to the 19 T cell receptor beta chains below, sequenced in a study of cytomegalovirus exposure and HLA in healthy donors. PCR amplification relied on 60 Vbeta primers (plus 13 Jbeta primers). Generated by immunoSEQ multiplex PCR, the TCRdb table keeps only in-frame clones and is missing some. The repertoire includes 100,000 to 130,000 clones, roughly 72% of them detected once, and roughly 8% sits in the top ten. The specimen was PBMCs. The receptors were gathered from a man aged 25 to 45 in good health and CMV-seronegative.

This chain links TRBV5-1 with TRBJ2-2; TRBD1 might be the D (6 bases). In germline, CDR1 is SGHRS, CDR2 YFSETQ. V dropped 4 bases and J dropped 1 base, with 11 bases sitting between them. The CDR3 is made up of 15 amino acids. In nucleotides, the CDR3 is TGCGCCAGCAGCGTACTGGACAGGAACACCGGGGAGCTGTTTTTT. Its translation: CASSVLDRNTGELFF.

The V gene is TRBV6-1, the J gene TRBJ1-3, with D uncertain. V lost 6 bases and J 1 base, leaving 7 bases between the germline ends. This CDR3 contains 13 residues. Per the germline V gene, CDR1 is MNHNS and CDR2 is SASEGT. CDR3 coding DNA: TGTGCCAGCAGCAGGATTTCTGGAAACACCATATATTTT. Translation: CASSRISGNTIYF.

The chain uses TRBV2 and TRBJ1-2, with D maybe TRBD1 (5 bases). The V end was cut by 7 bases, the J end by 1 base, with 13 bases between. Germline CDR1 SNHLY, CDR2 FYNNEI. The CDR3 extends over 14 amino acids. This chain's CDR3 is CASTPAGFNYGYTF. The DNA for the CDR3 is TGTGCCAGCACCCCGGCAGGGTTTAACTATGGCTACACCTTC. The full variable domain, rest sourced from reference TRBV2 and TRBJ1-2, is EPEVTQTPSHQVTQMGQEVILRCVPISNHLYFYWYRQILGQKVEFLVSFYNNEISEKSEIFDDQFSVERPDGSNFTLKIRSTKLEDSAMYFCASTPAGFNYGYTFGSGTRLTVV.

This clone was counted only a few times. The V call is TRBV18, the J call TRBJ2-1; weak D call: TRBD2 (5 bases). With 5 bases removed from V and 5 bases from J, the gap between germline ends came to 13 bases. Germline V CDR1 and CDR2: KGHSH, LQKENI. The CDR3 covers 14 residues. In DNA, the CDR3 is TGTGCCAGCTCAGCGACACTCGGGGACAATGAGCAGTTCTTC. It specifies CASSATLGDNEQFF.

The V gene is TRBV7-8, the J gene TRBJ2-3; 8 positions match TRBD2. V was pared by 4 bases and J by 3 bases, with 3 bases of the junction left unmatched. The CDR3 totals 14 residues. The germline V gene has CDR1 SGHVS and CDR2 FQNEAQ. The CDR3 protein is CASSSGLATDTQYF. CDR3 bases: TGTGCCAGCAGCTCCGGACTAGCAACAGATACGCAGTATTTT.

This rearrangement joins TRBV12-5 to TRBJ2-2; 9 bases are a match to TRBD1. Germline-derived CDR1 and CDR2 are LGHNT and FRNRAP. The CDR3 totals 15 residues. V shed 5 bases and J 5 bases; nucleotides not matched to a gene: 6. The CDR3 bases are TGTGCTAGTGGTCTGGGACAGGGAAAGACCGGGGAGCTGTTTTTT. As protein: CASGLGQGKTGELFF.

The chain couples TRBV10-3 to TRBJ2-3, with 11 bases fitting TRBD2. CDR1 is ENHRY and CDR2 is SYGVKD in the germline V gene. V lost 2 bases and J lost 6; bases outside the gene matches: 7. The CDR3 has 16 residues. The CDR3 reads CAISEIAGGQADTQYF. The DNA for the CDR3 is TGTGCCATCAGTGAGATAGCGGGGGGGCAGGCGGATACGCAGTATTTT.

The count of this clone is one. This rearrangement joins TRBV5-6 to TRBJ2-5; TRBD2 matches at 7 bases. The germline CDR1 and CDR2 sequences are SGHDT and YYEEEE. This CDR3 has 16 amino acids. V gave up 4 bases and J gave up 5 bases; unmatched junction bases: 14. The CDR3, as DNA: TGTGCCAGCAGCCCCACGAGGGAGGGCGCCGGCGAGACCCAGTACTTC. This encodes CASSPTREGAGETQYF.

The V and J genes are TRBV30 and TRBJ2-2; D call uncertain. Deletions cut 0 bases from V and 4 bases from J, with 9 bases between. CDR1 is GTSNPN and CDR2 is SVGIG in the germline V gene (reference sequence). The CDR3 sequence is 14 residues long. The CDR3 sequence: CAWSVSRVTGELFF. The CDR3 bases are TGTGCCTGGAGTGTATCTCGCGTCACCGGGGAGCTGTTTTTT.

DNA of the CDR3: TGTGCCAGCAGCCACCGGGACAGGGGGCATGATACGCAGTATTTT. Translation: CASSHRDRGHDTQYF. The chain links TRBV7-9 to TRBJ2-3, with 12 bases identical to TRBD1. CDR1 is SEHNR and CDR2 is FQNEAQ in the germline V gene (reference sequence). The ends lost 5 bases at V and 6 bases at J; junction bases unmatched: 6. This CDR3 spans 15 amino acids.

The rearrangement uses TRBV10-2 and TRBJ2-5; the D gene is possibly TRBD1 (6 bases). V lost 6 bases, J lost 3 bases, and 14 bases lay in between. CDR3 size: 14 residues. Germline CDR1 and CDR2: WSHSY and SAAADI. In DNA, the CDR3 is TGCGCCAGCAGGGAACAGGGATGGGAAGAGACCCAGTACTTC. The encoded protein is CASREQGWEETQYF.

The chain carries TRBV4-1 and TRBJ2-1; D possibly corresponds to TRBD1 (5 bases). CDR3 length: 15 residues. The germline V gene encodes CDR1 MGHRA and CDR2 YSYEKL. The ends were cut back, 1 base at V and 5 bases at J, with 12 bases in the middle. The CDR3 reads CASSQVQDTNNEQFF. CDR3 sequence (DNA): TGCGCCAGCAGCCAAGTCCAGGACACCAACAATGAGCAGTTCTTC.

This clone turned up a few times. The chain joins TRBV28 to TRBJ2-1; no reliable D call. The ends were cut back, 5 bases at V and 4 bases at J, with 6 bases in the middle. The CDR3 loop spans 12 amino acids. The germline V gene has CDR1 MDHEN and CDR2 SYDVKM. This CDR3 reads CASSPQYNEQFF. The CDR3 nucleotides read TGTGCCAGCAGTCCGCAGTACAATGAGCAGTTCTTC.

The chain couples TRBV2 to TRBJ2-1; 12 bases fit TRBD2. CDR3 length: 19 residues. Germline V gene sequence: CDR1 SNHLY, CDR2 FYNNEI. Germline trimming cut 8 bases from V and 0 bases from J; bases unmatched to any gene: 14. The CDR3 loop reads CASGMHLAGGPSSYNEQFF. In DNA, the CDR3 is TGTGCCAGCGGCATGCATCTAGCGGGGGGGCCGAGCTCCTACAATGAGCAGTTCTTC.

The rearrangement links TRBV28 to TRBJ1-2, with TRBD1 matching 8 bases. Germline CDR1 and CDR2: MDHEN and SYDVKM. The CDR3 extends over 16 amino acids. V lost 5 bases and J lost 4; bases outside the gene matches: 12. The CDR3 loop is CASSHISTGAFYGYTF. The CDR3 nucleotides read TGTGCCAGCAGTCACATCTCGACAGGGGCGTTCTATGGCTACACCTTC.

This clone was seen only a few times. The chain is built from TRBV11-2 and TRBJ1-4; D perhaps matches TRBD1 (5 bases). CDR3 length: 14 residues. Trimming pared 1 base from V and 8 bases from J, leaving 11 bases between. The germline CDR1 and CDR2 sequences are SGHAT and FQNNGV. The CDR3 loop is CASSLGQLGEKLFF. For the CDR3, the DNA is TGTGCCAGCAGCTTAGGACAGCTAGGGGAAAAACTGTTTTTT.

V gene TRBV28 combines with J gene TRBJ1-5, with D possibly being TRBD1 (6 bases). The CDR3 covers 15 residues. The germline CDR1 and CDR2 sequences are MDHEN and SYDVKM. Between the trimmed V and J ends, which lost 6 bases and 0 bases, there was a span of 12 bases. CDR3 in DNA: TGTGCCAGCAGACTCGGACAGTATAGCAATCAGCCCCAGCATTTT. This codes for CASRLGQYSNQPQHF.

The genes are TRBV18 and TRBJ2-1; 9 bases line up with TRBD1. Per the germline V gene, CDR1 is KGHSH and CDR2 is LQKENI. The J segment lost 4 bases and the V segment lost 8 bases, leaving 6 bases of the junction unmatched. The CDR3 contains 14 residues. The chain's CDR3 is CASRGTGIYNEQFF. The DNA for the CDR3 is TGTGCCAGCCGAGGGACAGGGATTTACAATGAGCAGTTCTTC.

This clone came up a few times. The chain combines TRBV9 with TRBJ2-3; 9 bases fit TRBD2. CDR3 size: 16 residues. J lost 0 bases, V lost 4 bases, and 6 bases had no gene match. Germline V gene sequence: CDR1 SGDLS, CDR2 YYNGEE. The CDR3, as DNA: TGTGCCAGCAGCCCCCGACTAGCGGCTAGCACAGATACGCAGTATTTT. Translation: CASSPRLAASTDTQYF.